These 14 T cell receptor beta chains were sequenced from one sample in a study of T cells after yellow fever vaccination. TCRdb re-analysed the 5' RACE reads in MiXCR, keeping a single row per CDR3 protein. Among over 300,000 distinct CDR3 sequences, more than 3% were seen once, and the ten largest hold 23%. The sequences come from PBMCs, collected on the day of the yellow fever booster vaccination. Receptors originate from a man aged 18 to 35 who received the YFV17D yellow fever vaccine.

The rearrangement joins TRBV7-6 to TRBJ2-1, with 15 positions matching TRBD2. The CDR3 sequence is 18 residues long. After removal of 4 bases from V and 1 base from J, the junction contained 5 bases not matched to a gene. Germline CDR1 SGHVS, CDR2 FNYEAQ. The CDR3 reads CASSSGLAGGPSYNEQFF. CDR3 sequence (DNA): TGTGCCAGCAGCTCCGGACTAGCGGGGGGGCCGTCCTACAATGAGCAGTTCTTC.

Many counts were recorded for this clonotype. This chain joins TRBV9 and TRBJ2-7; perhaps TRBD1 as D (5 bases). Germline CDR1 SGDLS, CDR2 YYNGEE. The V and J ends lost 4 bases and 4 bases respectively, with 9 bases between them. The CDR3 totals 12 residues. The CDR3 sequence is CASSPDTYEQYV. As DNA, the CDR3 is TGTGCCAGCAGCCCGGACACTTACGAGCAGTACGTC.

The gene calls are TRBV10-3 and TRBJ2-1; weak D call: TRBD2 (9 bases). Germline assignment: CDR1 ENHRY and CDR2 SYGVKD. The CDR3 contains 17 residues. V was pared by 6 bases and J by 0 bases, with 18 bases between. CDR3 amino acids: CAISQGAGGSSYNEQFF. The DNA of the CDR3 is TGTGCCATCAGCCAGGGGGCGGGGGGGAGCTCCTACAATGAGCAGTTCTTC.

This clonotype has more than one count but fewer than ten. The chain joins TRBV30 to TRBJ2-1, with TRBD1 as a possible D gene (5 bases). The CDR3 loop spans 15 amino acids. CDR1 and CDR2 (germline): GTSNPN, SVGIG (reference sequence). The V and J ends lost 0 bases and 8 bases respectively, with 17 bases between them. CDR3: CAWSVESSGYHEQFF. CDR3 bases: TGTGCCTGGAGTGTAGAATCGTCAGGGTACCATGAGCAGTTCTTC.

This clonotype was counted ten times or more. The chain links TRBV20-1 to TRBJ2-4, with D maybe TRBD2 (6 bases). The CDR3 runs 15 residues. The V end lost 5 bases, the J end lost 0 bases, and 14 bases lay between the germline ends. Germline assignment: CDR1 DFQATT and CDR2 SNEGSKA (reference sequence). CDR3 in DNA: TGCAGTGCTGGACGGGACTCTGGAGCCAAAAACATTCAGTACTTC. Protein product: CSAGRDSGAKNIQYF.

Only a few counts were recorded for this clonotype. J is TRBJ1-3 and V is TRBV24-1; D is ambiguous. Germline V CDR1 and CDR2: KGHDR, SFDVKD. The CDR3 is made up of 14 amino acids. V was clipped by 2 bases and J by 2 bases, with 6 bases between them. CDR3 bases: TGTGCCACCAGTGATTCGGCAGCTGGAAACACCATATATTTT. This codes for CATSDSAAGNTIYF.

The CDR3 sequence is CASSHTGGPSTDTQYF. In nucleotides, the CDR3 is TGCGCCAGCAGCCACACAGGGGGACCTAGCACAGATACGCAGTATTTT. The rearrangement links TRBV4-1 to TRBJ2-3; 8 bases fit TRBD1. The length of the CDR3 is 16 residues. Trimming at V came to 3 bases and at J to 0 bases, leaving 5 bases not matched to a gene. CDR1 is MGHRA and CDR2 is YSYEKL in the germline V gene.

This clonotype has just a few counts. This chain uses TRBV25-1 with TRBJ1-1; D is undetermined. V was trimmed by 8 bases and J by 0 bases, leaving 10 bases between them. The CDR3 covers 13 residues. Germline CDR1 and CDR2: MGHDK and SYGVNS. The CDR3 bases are TGTGCCAGCGTGGGCTTCATGAACACTGAAGCTTTCTTT. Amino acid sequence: CASVGFMNTEAFF.

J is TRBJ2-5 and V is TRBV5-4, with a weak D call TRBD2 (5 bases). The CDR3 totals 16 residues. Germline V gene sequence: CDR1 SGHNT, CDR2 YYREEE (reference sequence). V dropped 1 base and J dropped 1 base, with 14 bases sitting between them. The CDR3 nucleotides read TGTGCCAGCAGCTTGTCGGAGCATGGGAGCCAAGAGACCCAGTACTTC. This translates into CASSLSEHGSQETQYF.

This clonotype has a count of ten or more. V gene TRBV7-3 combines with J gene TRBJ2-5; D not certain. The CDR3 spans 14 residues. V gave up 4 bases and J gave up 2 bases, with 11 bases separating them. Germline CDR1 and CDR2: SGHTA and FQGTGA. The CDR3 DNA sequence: TGTGCCAGCAGCTCCGACGGTCCACAAGAGACCCAGTACTTC. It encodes CASSSDGPQETQYF.

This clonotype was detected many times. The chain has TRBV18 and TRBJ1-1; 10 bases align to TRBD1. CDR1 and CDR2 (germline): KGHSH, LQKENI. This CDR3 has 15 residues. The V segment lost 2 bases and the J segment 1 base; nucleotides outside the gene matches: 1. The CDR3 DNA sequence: TGTGCCAGCTCACCAAGGGACAGGGGGAACACTGAAGCTTTCTTT. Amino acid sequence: CASSPRDRGNTEAFF.

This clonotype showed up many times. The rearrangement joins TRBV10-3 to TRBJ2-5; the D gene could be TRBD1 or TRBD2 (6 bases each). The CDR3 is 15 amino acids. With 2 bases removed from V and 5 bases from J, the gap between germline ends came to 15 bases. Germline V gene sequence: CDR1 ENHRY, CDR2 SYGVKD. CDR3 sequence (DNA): TGTGCCATCAGTGAGCCTACGGGGGCAGGGGAGACCCAGTACTTC. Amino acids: CAISEPTGAGETQYF.

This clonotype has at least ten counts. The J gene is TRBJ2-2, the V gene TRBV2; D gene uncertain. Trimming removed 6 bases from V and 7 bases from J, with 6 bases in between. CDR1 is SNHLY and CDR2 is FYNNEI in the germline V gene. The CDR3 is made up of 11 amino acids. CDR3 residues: CASRYSGELFF. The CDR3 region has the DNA TGTGCCAGCAGATACAGCGGGGAGCTGTTTTTT.

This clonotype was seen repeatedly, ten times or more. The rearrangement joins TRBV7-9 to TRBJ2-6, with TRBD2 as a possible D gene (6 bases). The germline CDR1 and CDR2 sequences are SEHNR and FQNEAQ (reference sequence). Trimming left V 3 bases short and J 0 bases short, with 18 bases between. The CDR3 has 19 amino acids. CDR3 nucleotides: TGTGCCAGCAGCTTGACCGGTAGACTAGACATCTCTGGGGCCAACGTCCTGACTTTC. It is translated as CASSLTGRLDISGANVLTF.